This T cell receptor (beta chain) came from a study of technical replicates of blood from a handful of donors. Sequencing was performed with immunoSEQ multiplex PCR; in TCRdb, only in-frame clones are kept and a portion is missing. The sample includes some 56,000 clones, 80% to 95% of them seen just once. This CDR3 contains 13 residues. After removal of 0 bases from V and 9 bases from J, the junction contained 3 bases not matched to a gene. Looked up from germline, CDR1 is SGDLS and CDR2 is YYNGEE. The sequenced sample consisted of PBMCs. This rearrangement joins TRBV9 to TRBJ2-3, with TRBD2 matching over 8 bases. The clonotype originates from a human donor in good health. Some clones in this sample may be carry-over from other donors' samples. The CDR3 coding sequence is TGTGCCAGCAGCGTAGAGGGCGGGAGGACGCAGTATTTT. It codes for CASSVEGGRTQYF.